One sample yielded the 8 T cell receptor beta chains listed below, sequenced in a study of spatial heterogeneity in lung cancer. Time point reported: sample taken at primary tumor resection. Each CDR3 protein is one row after TCRdb ran MiXCR on the 5' RACE reads. Among more than 65,000 distinct CDR3 sequences, under 8.5% were seen once, and the ten largest hold 6.8%. The sequences come from PBMCs, collected at surgery. These receptors originate from a male donor with early-stage non-small cell lung cancer.

This clonotype was recorded a few times. The J gene is TRBJ1-5, the V gene TRBV24-1; D is undetermined. Germline CDR1 and CDR2: KGHDR and SFDVKD. Trimming removed 2 bases at V and 2 bases at J, with 6 bases between. This CDR3 region has 14 residues. The CDR3 nucleotides are TGTGCCACCAGTGATTCTCTAGGCAATCAGCCCCAGCATTTT. This gives the protein CATSDSLGNQPQHF.

This clonotype was observed at least ten times. V usage is TRBV10-3 and J usage is TRBJ2-7; D perhaps matches TRBD1 (6 bases). The CDR3 spans 13 residues. V gave up 4 bases and J gave up 4 bases, with 11 bases separating them. CDR1 and CDR2 (germline): ENHRY, SYGVKD. CDR3 in DNA: TGTGCCATCAGTGGGGGGACATCTTACGAGCAGTACTTC. Translating it yields CAISGGTSYEQYF.

V and J are TRBV2 and TRBJ1-3; 7 bases fit TRBD1. The J segment lost 8 bases and the V segment lost 3 bases, leaving 7 bases of the junction unmatched. Germline assignment: CDR1 SNHLY and CDR2 FYNNEI. The CDR3 runs to 14 residues. The CDR3 coding sequence is TGTGCCAGCAGTGAGAGAGGGGGCGAAGACACCATATATTTT. This encodes CASSERGGEDTIYF.

This clonotype has a handful of counts. The chain recombines TRBV5-1 with TRBJ1-1, with D unresolved. This CDR3 has 14 residues. Deletions cut 3 bases from V and 3 bases from J, with 12 bases between. Germline V gene data show CDR1 as SGHRS and CDR2 as YFSETQ. The CDR3 reads CASSSDSFYTEAFF. In DNA form, the CDR3 reads TGCGCCAGCAGCTCCGACTCCTTCTACACTGAAGCTTTCTTT.

In its sample, this clonotype was seen a few times. The chain links TRBV11-2 to TRBJ1-4; no definite D call. CDR1 is SGHAT and CDR2 is FQNNGV in the germline V gene. V lost 6 bases and J 7 bases, leaving 18 bases between the germline ends. This CDR3 is built from 15 residues. CDR3 loop: CASRPLRGVGEKLFF. The CDR3 coding sequence is TGTGCCAGCAGACCACTGCGGGGTGTTGGTGAAAAACTGTTTTTT.

This chain connects TRBV20-1 to TRBJ2-1; D possibly corresponds to TRBD2 (6 bases). The CDR3 has 12 residues. The V gene's germline CDR1 is DFQATT and CDR2 SNEGSKA (reference sequence). V lost 3 bases to trimming and J lost 9 bases, with 12 bases between them. The CDR3 loop reads CSASTMRGEQFF. For the CDR3, the DNA is TGCAGTGCTAGTACAATGCGGGGTGAGCAGTTCTTC.

This clonotype showed up many times. J is TRBJ1-1 and V is TRBV20-1; D uncertain. Trimming stripped 3 bases from V and 1 base from J, with 9 bases between. The CDR3 length is 13 residues. Germline V CDR1 and CDR2: DFQATT, SNEGSKA (reference sequence). The CDR3 is CSASRSPNTEAFF. CDR3 DNA: TGCAGTGCTAGTCGGTCCCCGAACACTGAAGCTTTCTTT.

This sequence joins TRBV12-3 or TRBV12-4 and TRBJ2-3; D unclear. V was pared by 2 bases and J by 3 bases, with 9 bases between. The CDR3 length is 14 residues. CDR3 loop: CASSLRMTTDTQYF. In DNA form, the CDR3 reads TGTGCCAGCAGTTTAAGGATGACGACAGATACGCAGTATTTT.